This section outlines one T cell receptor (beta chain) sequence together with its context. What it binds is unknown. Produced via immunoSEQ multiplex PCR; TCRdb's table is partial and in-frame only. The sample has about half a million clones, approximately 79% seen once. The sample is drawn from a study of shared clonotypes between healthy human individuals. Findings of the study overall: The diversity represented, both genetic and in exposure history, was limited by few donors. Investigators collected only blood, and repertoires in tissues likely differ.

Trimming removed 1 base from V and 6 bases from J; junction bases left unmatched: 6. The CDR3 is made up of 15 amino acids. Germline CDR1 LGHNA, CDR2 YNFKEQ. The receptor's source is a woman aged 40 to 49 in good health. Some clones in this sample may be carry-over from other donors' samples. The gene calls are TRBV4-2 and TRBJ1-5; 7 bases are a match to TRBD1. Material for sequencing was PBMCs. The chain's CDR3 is CASSQVGDSFQPQHF. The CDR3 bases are TGTGCCAGCAGCCAAGTTGGGGACAGTTTTCAGCCCCAGCATTTT.